These T cell receptor beta chains were read from a single sample in a study of cytomegalovirus exposure and HLA in healthy donors. The method was immunoSEQ multiplex PCR; TCRdb's version includes in-frame clones alone and lacks a portion of them. The table lists about 170,000 clones, 70% to 80% of them singletons. The source material was PBMCs. Receptors originate from a woman aged 45-65 years in good health and CMV-seronegative. The CDR3 runs from the conserved cysteine through the conserved F or W. The D gene is left open where the match is weak. A row's size may be missing; if present it is once, few, many or a size class.

D,J,size,V,CDR3,DNA
TRBD1,TRBJ1-6,few,TRBV19,CASRDRAANSPLHF,TGTGCCAGCCGGGACAGGGCGGCTAATTCACCCCTCCACTTT
.,TRBJ1-3,.,TRBV7-2,CASSSPGRMDTIYF,TGTGCCAGCAGCTCGCCAGGCCGCATGGACACCATATATTTT
.,TRBJ1-6,.,TRBV2,CASSVGEDSPLHF,TGTGCCAGCAGTGTCGGGGAGGATTCACCCCTCCACTTT
TRBD1,TRBJ1-4,.,TRBV9,CASSVGAGGSTNEKLFF,TGTGCCAGCAGCGTGGGGGCAGGGGGATCGACTAATGAAAAACTGTTTTTT
.,TRBJ1-1,.,TRBV7-2,CASSLTELTEAFF,TGTGCCAGCAGCTTAACGGAGCTCACTGAAGCTTTCTTT
.,TRBJ1-3,.,TRBV28,CASSLHATSSGNTIYF,TGTGCCAGCAGTTTACATGCTACGAGCTCTGGAAACACCATATATTTT
.,TRBJ1-5,few,TRBV28,CATGRGSNQPQHF,TGTGCCACCGGGAGGGGGTCCAATCAGCCCCAGCATTTT
.,TRBJ1-3,.,TRBV5-4,CASSLRGAAGNTIYF,TGTGCCAGCAGCTTGCGGGGGGCAGCTGGAAACACCATATATTTT
TRBD2,TRBJ2-1,.,TRBV28,CASSLEGLAGFNEQFF,TGTGCCAGCAGTTTAGAAGGACTAGCGGGGTTCAATGAGCAGTTCTTC
TRBD2,TRBJ2-2,.,TRBV6-5,CASSYPGRGGTGELFF,TGTGCCAGCAGTTACCCGGGGAGGGGTGGCACCGGGGAGCTGTTTTTT
.,TRBJ2-7,.,TRBV5-1,CASSLGAPSYEQYF,TGCGCCAGCAGCTTGGGGGCACCCTCCTACGAGCAGTACTTC
.,TRBJ1-2,few,TRBV6-1,CASSEGAGVGYTF,TGTGCCAGCAGTGAAGGGGCAGGTGTTGGCTACACCTTC
TRBD1,TRBJ2-7,once,TRBV5-8,CASSLPDRVYEQYF,TGTGCCAGCAGCCTTCCTGACAGGGTGTACGAGCAGTACTTC
.,TRBJ2-3,.,TRBV11-2,CASSLGRGGTADTQYF,TGTGCCAGCAGCTTAGGCCGGGGGGGGACAGCAGATACGCAGTATTTT
TRBD2,TRBJ2-1,.,TRBV4-3,CASSHTSGGTGNEQFF,TGCGCCAGCAGCCATACTAGCGGGGGGACCGGCAATGAGCAGTTCTTC
.,TRBJ2-7,few,TRBV19,CASSLAVSYEQYF,TGTGCCAGTAGTCTCGCGGTCTCCTACGAGCAGTACTTC
.,TRBJ2-1,.,TRBV27,CASRRTGWGGSGDEQFF,TGTGCCAGCAGACGGACAGGGTGGGGAGGGTCGGGCGATGAGCAGTTCTTC
.,TRBJ1-1,.,TRBV6-5,CASSSRQANTEAFF,TGTGCCAGCAGTTCCCGACAGGCGAACACTGAAGCTTTCTTT
TRBD2,TRBJ2-7,.,TRBV29-1,CSVVGGDVPSYEQYF,TGCAGCGTTGTCGGGGGGGACGTCCCCTCCTACGAGCAGTACTTC
.,TRBJ1-5,.,TRBV7-8,CATRRGEQSNQPQHF,TGTGCCACCCGCCGCGGCGAACAAAGCAATCAGCCCCAGCATTTT
TRBD1,TRBJ2-5,few,TRBV7-9,CASSPTGLETQYF,TGTGCCAGCAGCCCGACAGGGTTAGAGACCCAGTACTTC
TRBD1,TRBJ2-5,.,TRBV19,CASSTGQGEETQYF,TGTGCCAGTAGTACGGGACAGGGGGAAGAGACCCAGTACTTC
.,TRBJ1-2,.,TRBV7-2,CASSSRQAYYGYTF,TGTGCCAGCAGCTCACGACAGGCTTACTATGGCTACACCTTC
.,TRBJ2-2,few,TRBV7-8,CASSPNGNTGELFF,TGTGCCAGCAGCCCAAACGGTAACACCGGGGAGCTGTTTTTT
.,TRBJ1-5,.,TRBV30,CAWSDQGNQPQHF,TGTGCCTGGAGTGATCAGGGCAATCAGCCCCAGCATTTT
TRBD1,TRBJ2-3,once,TRBV5-1,CASSFNRDRDKDTQYF,TGCGCCAGCAGCTTCAACCGGGACAGGGACAAAGATACGCAGTATTTT
TRBD2,TRBJ2-1,.,TRBV7-6,CASSSTSGGSYNEQFF,TGTGCCAGCAGCTCTACTAGCGGGGGTTCCTACAATGAGCAGTTCTTC
TRBD1,TRBJ1-2,.,TRBV30,CAWRRDSPYGYTF,TGTGCCTGGCGCCGGGACAGCCCCTATGGCTACACCTTC
TRBD1,TRBJ1-1,few,TRBV19,CASSITGGDEAFF,TGTGCCAGTAGTATAACAGGGGGTGATGAAGCTTTCTTT
TRBD2,TRBJ2-2,.,TRBV5-1,CASSLVSSGERELFF,TGCGCCAGCAGCTTGGTTTCTAGCGGGGAGCGGGAGCTGTTTTTT
.,TRBJ2-3,few,TRBV28,CASSGGGGRGDTQYF,TGTGCCAGCAGTGGGGGGGGAGGGAGGGGGGATACGCAGTATTTT
.,TRBJ1-2,.,TRBV28,CASSLGNYGYTF,TGTGCCAGCAGCCTAGGAAACTATGGCTACACCTTC
.,TRBJ2-2,.,TRBV28,CASGLAGQAGELFF,TGTGCCAGCGGACTGGCGGGGCAGGCCGGGGAGCTGTTTTTT